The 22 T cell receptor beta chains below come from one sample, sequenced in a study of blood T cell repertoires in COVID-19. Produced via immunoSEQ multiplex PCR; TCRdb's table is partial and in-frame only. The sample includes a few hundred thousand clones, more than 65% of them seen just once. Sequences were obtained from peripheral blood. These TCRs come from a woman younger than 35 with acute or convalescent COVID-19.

CDR3 amino acids: CASSKNYRGSGANVLTF. The CDR3 coding sequence is TGCGCCAGCAGCAAGAACTACAGGGGCTCTGGGGCCAACGTCCTGACTTTC. The rearrangement links TRBV10-2 to TRBJ2-6; TRBD1 aligns across 7 bases. Germline CDR1 and CDR2: WSHSY and SAAADI. Losses at the gene ends were 6 bases for V and 0 bases for J; bases not matched to a gene: 8. The CDR3 totals 17 residues.

CDR3 protein: CAWSVGHYSGANVLTF. In nucleotides, the CDR3 is TGTGCCTGGAGTGTAGGTCACTACTCTGGGGCCAACGTCCTGACTTTC. The J gene is TRBJ2-6, the V gene TRBV30; unclear D gene. V lost 0 bases, J lost 0 bases, and 9 bases lay in between. The CDR3 is 16 residues long. The germline V gene has CDR1 GTSNPN and CDR2 SVGIG (reference sequence).

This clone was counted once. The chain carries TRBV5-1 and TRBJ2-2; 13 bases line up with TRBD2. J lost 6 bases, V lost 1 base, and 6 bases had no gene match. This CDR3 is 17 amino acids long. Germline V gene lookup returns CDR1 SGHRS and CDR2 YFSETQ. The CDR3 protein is CASSLSGTSGISGELFF. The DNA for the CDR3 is TGCGCCAGCAGCTTGTCCGGGACTAGCGGGATTTCCGGGGAGCTGTTTTTT.

The CDR3 protein is CASSLHSGSSGELFF. The CDR3 bases are TGTGCCAGCAGCTTGCATAGCGGGAGCTCCGGGGAGCTGTTTTTT. The J gene is TRBJ2-2, the V gene TRBV7-9; 9 bases fit TRBD2. In germline, CDR1 is SEHNR, CDR2 FQNEAQ (reference sequence). The ends lost 3 bases at V and 6 bases at J; junction bases unmatched: 5. The CDR3 extends over 15 amino acids.

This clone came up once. The CDR3 loop is CASSSDRTSTDTQYF. The CDR3, as DNA: TGTGCCAGCAGCTCCGACCGGACTAGCACAGATACGCAGTATTTT. The rearrangement joins TRBV5-8 to TRBJ2-3, with D perhaps TRBD2 (5 bases). Germline V gives CDR1 SGHTS, CDR2 YDEGEE. V lost 3 bases and J 0 bases, leaving 11 bases between the germline ends. The CDR3 totals 15 residues. The entire variable domain, with the rest obtained from reference TRBV5-8 and TRBJ2-3, is as follows: EAGVTQSPTHLIKTRGQQATLRCSPISGHTSVYWYQQALGLGLQFLLWYDEGEERNRGNFPPRFSGRQFPNYSSELNVNALELEDSALYLCASSSDRTSTDTQYFGPGTRLTVL.

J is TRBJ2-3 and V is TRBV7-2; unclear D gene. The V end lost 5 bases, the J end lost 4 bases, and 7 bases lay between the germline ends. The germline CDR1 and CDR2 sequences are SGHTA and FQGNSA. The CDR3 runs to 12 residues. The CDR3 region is CASSPGPDTQYF. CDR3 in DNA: TGTGCCAGCAGCCCCGGTCCAGATACGCAGTATTTT.

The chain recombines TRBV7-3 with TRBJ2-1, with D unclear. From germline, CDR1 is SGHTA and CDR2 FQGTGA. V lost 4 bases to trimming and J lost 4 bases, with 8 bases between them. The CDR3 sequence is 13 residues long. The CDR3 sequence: CASSSQPYNEQFF. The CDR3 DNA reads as TGTGCCAGCAGCTCACAACCGTACAATGAGCAGTTCTTC.

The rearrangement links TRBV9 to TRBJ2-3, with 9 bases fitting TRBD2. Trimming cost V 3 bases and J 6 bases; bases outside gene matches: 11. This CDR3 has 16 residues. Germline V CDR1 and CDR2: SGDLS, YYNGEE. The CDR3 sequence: CASSGGAAGGRDTQYF. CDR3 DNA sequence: TGTGCCAGCAGCGGGGGGGCAGCGGGAGGTAGGGATACGCAGTATTTT. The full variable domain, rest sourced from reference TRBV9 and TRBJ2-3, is DSGVTQTPKHLITATGQRVTLRCSPRSGDLSVYWYQQSLDQGLQFLIQYYNGEERAKGNILERFSAQQFPDLHSELNLSSLELGDSALYFCASSGGAAGGRDTQYFGPGTRLTVL.

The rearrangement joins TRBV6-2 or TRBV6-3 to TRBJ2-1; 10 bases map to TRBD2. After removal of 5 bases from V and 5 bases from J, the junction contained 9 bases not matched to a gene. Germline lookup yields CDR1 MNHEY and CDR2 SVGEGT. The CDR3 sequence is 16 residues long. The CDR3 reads CASSKLAGLQNNEQFF. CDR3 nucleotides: TGTGCCAGCAGTAAACTAGCGGGACTCCAGAACAATGAGCAGTTCTTC.

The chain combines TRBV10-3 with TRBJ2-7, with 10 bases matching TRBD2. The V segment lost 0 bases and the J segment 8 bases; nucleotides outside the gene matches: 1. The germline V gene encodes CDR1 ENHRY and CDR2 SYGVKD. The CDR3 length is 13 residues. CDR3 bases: TGTGCCATCAGTGAGTCGACTAGCGGGCAGCAGTACTTC. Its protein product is CAISESTSGQQYF.

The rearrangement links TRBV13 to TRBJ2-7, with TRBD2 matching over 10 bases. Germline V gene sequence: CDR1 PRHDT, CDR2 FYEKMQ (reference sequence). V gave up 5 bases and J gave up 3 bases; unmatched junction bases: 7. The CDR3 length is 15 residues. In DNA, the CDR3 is TGTGCCAGCAGCGGGACTAGCGATGTTCTCTACGAGCAGTACTTC. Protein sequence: CASSGTSDVLYEQYF.

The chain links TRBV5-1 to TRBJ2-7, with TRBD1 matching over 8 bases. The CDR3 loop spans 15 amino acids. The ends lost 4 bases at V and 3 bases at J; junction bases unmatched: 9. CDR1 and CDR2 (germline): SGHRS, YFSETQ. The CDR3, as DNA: TGCGCCAGCAGCACTGGACAGGGCCAACTCTACGAGCAGTACTTC. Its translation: CASSTGQGQLYEQYF.

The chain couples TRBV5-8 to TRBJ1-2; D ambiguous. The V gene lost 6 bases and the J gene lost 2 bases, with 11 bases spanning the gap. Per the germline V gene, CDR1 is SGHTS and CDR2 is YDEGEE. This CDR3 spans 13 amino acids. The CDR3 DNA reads TGTGCCAGCACCGGCGGGCCCAACTATGGCTACACCTTC. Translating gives CASTGGPNYGYTF.

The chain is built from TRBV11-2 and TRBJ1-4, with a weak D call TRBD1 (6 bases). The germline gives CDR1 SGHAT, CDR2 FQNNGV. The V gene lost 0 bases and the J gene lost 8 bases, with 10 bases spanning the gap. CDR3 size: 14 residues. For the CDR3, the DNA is TGTGCCAGCAGCTTAGAGGGACAATACGAAAAACTGTTTTTT. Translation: CASSLEGQYEKLFF.

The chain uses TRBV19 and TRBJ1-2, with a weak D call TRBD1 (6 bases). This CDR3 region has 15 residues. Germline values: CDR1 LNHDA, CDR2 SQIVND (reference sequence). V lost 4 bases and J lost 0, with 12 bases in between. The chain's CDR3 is CASSKWTDTNYGYTF. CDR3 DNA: TGTGCCAGTAGTAAGTGGACAGACACTAACTATGGCTACACCTTC.

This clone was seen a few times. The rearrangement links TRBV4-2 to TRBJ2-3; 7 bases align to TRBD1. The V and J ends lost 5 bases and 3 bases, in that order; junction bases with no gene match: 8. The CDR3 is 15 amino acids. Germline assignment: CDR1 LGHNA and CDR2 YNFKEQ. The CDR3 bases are TGTGCCAGCAGCTCAGGGGGAATAAGGACAGATACGCAGTATTTT. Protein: CASSSGGIRTDTQYF.

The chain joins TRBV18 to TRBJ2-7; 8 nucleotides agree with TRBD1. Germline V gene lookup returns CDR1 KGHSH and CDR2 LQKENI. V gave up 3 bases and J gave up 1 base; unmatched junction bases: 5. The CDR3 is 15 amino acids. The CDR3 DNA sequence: TGTGCCAGCTCACCCGGGACAGGCCCTTCCTACGAGCAGTACTTC. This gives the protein CASSPGTGPSYEQYF.

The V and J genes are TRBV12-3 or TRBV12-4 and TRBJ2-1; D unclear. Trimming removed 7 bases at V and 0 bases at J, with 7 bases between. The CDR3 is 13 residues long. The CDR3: CASTPSSYNEQFF. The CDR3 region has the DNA TGTGCCAGCACGCCCAGCTCCTACAATGAGCAGTTCTTC.

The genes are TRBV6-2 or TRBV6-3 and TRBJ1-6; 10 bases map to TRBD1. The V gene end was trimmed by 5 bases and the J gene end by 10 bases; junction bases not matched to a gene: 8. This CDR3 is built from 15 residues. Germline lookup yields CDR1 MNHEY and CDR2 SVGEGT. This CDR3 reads CASSLLGQGESPLHF. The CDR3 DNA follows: TGTGCCAGCAGTCTCCTCGGACAGGGGGAGTCACCCCTCCACTTT.

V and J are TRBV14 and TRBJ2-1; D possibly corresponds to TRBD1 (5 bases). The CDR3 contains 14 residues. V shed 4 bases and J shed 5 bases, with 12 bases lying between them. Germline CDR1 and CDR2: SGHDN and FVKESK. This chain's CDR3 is CASSPTGWDNEQFF. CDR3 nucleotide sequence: TGTGCCAGCAGCCCTACAGGCTGGGACAATGAGCAGTTCTTC.

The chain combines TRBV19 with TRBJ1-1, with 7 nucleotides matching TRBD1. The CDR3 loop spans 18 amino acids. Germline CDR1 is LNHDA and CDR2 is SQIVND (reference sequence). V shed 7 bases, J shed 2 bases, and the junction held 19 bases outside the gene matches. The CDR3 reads CASIPADRASFPNTEAFF. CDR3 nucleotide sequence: TGTGCCAGTATCCCCGCCGACAGGGCCAGTTTCCCCAACACTGAAGCTTTCTTT.

The CDR3 nucleotides are TGTGCCAGCAGCAACAGGAAGGGCGACGGTCAGCCCCAGCATTTT. Translated: CASSNRKGDGQPQHF. The V gene is TRBV6-5, the J gene TRBJ1-5, with D possibly TRBD1 on 5 matching bases. V was cut by 6 bases and J by 6 bases, with 18 bases left in between. Germline V gene data show CDR1 as MNHEY and CDR2 as SVGAGI. This CDR3 comprises 15 residues.